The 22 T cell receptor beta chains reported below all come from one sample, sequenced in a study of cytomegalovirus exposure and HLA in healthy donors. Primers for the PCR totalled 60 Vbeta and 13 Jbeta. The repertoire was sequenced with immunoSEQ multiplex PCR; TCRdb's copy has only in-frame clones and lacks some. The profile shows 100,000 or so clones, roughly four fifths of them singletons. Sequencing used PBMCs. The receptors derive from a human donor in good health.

The CDR3 region is CASSGIAGSIADTQYF. CDR3 coding DNA: TGTGCCAGCAGCGGAATAGCGGGGTCTATAGCAGATACGCAGTATTTT. V gene TRBV7-3 combines with J gene TRBJ2-3, with 8 nucleotides matching TRBD2. The CDR3 has 16 residues. The V gene's germline CDR1 is SGHTA and CDR2 FQGTGA. The V and J ends lost 5 bases and 4 bases, in that order; junction bases with no gene match: 11.

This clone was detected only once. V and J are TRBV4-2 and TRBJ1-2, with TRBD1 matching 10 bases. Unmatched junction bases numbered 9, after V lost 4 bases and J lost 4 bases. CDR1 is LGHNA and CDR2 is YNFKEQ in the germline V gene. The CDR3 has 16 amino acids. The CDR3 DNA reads TGTGCCAGCAGCCGAGGGGACAGGGGAGGAGTCTATGGCTACACCTTC. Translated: CASSRGDRGGVYGYTF.

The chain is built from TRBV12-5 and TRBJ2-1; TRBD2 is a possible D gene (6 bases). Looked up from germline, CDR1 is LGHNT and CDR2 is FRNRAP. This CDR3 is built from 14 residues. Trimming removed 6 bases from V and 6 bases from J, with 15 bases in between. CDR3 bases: TGTGCTAGTGGACTGAGCGGGCTCCCCAATGAGCAGTTCTTC. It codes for CASGLSGLPNEQFF.

The CDR3 here is CASTPSGQVHTEAFF. CDR3 nucleotides: TGTGCCAGCACCCCTTCAGGACAGGTCCACACTGAAGCTTTCTTT. This sequence joins TRBV6-6 and TRBJ1-1, with 7 bases lining up with TRBD1. CDR1 MNHNY and CDR2 SVGAGI come from the germline V gene (reference sequence). Unmatched junction bases numbered 11, after V lost 7 bases and J lost 3 bases. There are 15 residues in the CDR3.

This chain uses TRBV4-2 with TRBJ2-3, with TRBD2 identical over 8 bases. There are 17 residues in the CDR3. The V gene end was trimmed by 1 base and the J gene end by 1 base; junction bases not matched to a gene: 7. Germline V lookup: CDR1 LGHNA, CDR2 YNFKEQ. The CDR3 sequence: CASSQVGRAGGTDTQYF. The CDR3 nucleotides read TGTGCCAGCAGCCAAGTTGGGAGAGCGGGGGGCACAGATACGCAGTATTTT.

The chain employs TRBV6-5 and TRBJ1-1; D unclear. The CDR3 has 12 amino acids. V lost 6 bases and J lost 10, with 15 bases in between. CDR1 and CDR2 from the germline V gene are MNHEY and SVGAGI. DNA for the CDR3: TGTGCCAGCAGATCGACTGCTTTCTCAGCTTTCTTT. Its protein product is CASRSTAFSAFF.

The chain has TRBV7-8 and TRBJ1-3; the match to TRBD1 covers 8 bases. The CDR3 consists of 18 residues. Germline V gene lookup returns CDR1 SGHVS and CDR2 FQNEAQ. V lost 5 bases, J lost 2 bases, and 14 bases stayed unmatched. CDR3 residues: CASSPLGQGPLPGNTIYF. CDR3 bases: TGTGCCAGCAGCCCCCTTGGACAGGGACCTCTTCCTGGAAACACCATATATTTT. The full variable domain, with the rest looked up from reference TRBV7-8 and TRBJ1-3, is GAGVSQSPRYKVAKRGQDVALRCDPISGHVSLFWYQQALGQGPEFLTYFQNEAQLDKSGLPSDRFFAERPEGSVSTLKIQRTQQEDSAVYLCASSPLGQGPLPGNTIYFGEGSWLTVV.

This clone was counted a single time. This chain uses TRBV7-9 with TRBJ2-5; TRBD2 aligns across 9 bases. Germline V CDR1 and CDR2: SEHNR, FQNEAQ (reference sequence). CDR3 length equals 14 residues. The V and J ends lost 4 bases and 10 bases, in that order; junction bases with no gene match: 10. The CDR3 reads CASSSGVAGARQYF. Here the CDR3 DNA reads TGTGCCAGCAGCTCCGGGGTAGCGGGGGCCCGCCAGTACTTC.

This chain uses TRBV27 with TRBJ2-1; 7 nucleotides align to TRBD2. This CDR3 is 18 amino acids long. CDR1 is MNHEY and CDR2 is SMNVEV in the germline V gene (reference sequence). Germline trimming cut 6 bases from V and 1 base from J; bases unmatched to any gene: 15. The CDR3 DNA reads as TGTGCCAGCAGCCGTAGGAGGGCAGCGGGGTGGTCCTACAATGAGCAGTTCTTC. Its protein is CASSRRRAAGWSYNEQFF.

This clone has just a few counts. Here the CDR3 reads CASSLVLEQYF. The CDR3 DNA reads as TGTGCCAGCAGCTTAGTACTCGAGCAGTACTTC. The chain recombines TRBV7-9 with TRBJ2-7; D is unresolved. This CDR3 is 11 amino acids long. Germline V gene data show CDR1 as SEHNR and CDR2 as FQNEAQ (reference sequence). The V end lost 1 base, the J end lost 6 bases, and 4 bases lay between the germline ends.

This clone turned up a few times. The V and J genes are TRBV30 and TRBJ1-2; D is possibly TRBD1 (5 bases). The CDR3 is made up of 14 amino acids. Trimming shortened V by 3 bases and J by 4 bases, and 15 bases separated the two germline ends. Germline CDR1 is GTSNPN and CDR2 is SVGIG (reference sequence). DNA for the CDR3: TGTGCCTGGAGAGGTGGGGGGGGTTTCTATGGCTACACCTTC. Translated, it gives CAWRGGGGFYGYTF.

The CDR3 nucleotides read TGTGCCAGCAGTTTAGGCCGCGGGTTTGAAGAAGGCTACACCTTC. It encodes CASSLGRGFEEGYTF. This rearrangement joins TRBV28 to TRBJ1-2; D ambiguous. V was cut by 2 bases and J by 8 bases, with 18 bases left in between. From germline, CDR1 is MDHEN and CDR2 SYDVKM. The CDR3 totals 15 residues.

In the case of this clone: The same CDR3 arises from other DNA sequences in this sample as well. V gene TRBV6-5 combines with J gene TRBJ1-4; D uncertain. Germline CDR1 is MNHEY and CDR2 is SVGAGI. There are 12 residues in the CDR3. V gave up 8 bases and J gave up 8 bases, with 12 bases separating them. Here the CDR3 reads CASGEVLEKLFF. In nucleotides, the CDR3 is TGTGCCAGCGGAGAGGTCCTGGAAAAACTGTTTTTT.

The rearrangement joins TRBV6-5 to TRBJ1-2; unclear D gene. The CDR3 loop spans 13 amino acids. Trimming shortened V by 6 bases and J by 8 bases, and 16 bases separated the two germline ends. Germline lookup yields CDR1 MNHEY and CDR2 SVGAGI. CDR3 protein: CASRPTVFGGYTF. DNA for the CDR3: TGTGCCAGCAGGCCAACAGTCTTTGGCGGCTACACCTTC.

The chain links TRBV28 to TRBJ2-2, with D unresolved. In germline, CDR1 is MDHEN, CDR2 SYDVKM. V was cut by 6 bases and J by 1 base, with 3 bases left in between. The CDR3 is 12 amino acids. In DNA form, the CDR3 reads TGTGCCAGCAGCCGGAACACCGGGGAGCTGTTTTTT. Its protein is CASSRNTGELFF.

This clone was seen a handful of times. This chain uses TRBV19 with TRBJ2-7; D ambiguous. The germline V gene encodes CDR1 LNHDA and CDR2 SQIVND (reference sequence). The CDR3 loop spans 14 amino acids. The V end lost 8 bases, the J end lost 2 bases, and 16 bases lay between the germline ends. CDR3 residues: CASGTRRVAYEQYF. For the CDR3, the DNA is TGTGCCAGTGGTACCCGTCGGGTAGCCTACGAGCAGTACTTC.

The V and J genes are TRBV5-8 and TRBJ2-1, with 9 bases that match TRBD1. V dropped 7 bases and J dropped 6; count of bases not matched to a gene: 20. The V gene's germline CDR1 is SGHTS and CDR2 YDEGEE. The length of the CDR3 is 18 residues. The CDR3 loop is CASPQNTGTGSRSNEQFF. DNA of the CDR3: TGTGCCAGCCCTCAAAATACCGGGACAGGGTCCCGGTCCAATGAGCAGTTCTTC.

The CDR3 here is CASSASPGSGVGEKLFF. As DNA, the CDR3 is TGTGCCAGCAGCGCCAGTCCGGGTTCAGGGGTGGGGGAAAAACTGTTTTTT. This sequence joins TRBV9 and TRBJ1-4; maybe TRBD1 (6 bases). CDR3 length: 17 residues. Trimming left V 3 bases short and J 8 bases short, with 23 bases between. Germline V gives CDR1 SGDLS, CDR2 YYNGEE. The entire variable domain, with the rest obtained from reference TRBV9 and TRBJ1-4, is as follows: DSGVTQTPKHLITATGQRVTLRCSPRSGDLSVYWYQQSLDQGLQFLIQYYNGEERAKGNILERFSAQQFPDLHSELNLSSLELGDSALYFCASSASPGSGVGEKLFFGSGTQLSVL.

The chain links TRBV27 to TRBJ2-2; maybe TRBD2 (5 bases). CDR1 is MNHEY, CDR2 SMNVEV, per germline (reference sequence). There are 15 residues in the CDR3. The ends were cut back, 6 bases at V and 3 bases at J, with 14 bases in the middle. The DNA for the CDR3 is TGTGCCAGCAGCTGGACCGGGGAGTACACCGGGGAGCTGTTTTTT. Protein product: CASSWTGEYTGELFF.

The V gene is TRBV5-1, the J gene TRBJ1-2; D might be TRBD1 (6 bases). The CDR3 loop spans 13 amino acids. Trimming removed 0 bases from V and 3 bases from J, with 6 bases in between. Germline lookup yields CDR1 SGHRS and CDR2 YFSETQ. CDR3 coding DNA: TGCGCCAGCAGCTTGGAGGGGGACTATGGCTACACCTTC. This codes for CASSLEGDYGYTF.

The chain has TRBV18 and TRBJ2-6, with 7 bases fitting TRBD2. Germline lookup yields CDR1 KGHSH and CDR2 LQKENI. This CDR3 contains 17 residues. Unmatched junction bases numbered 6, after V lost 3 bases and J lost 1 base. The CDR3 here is CASSPLPGGSGANVLTF. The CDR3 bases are TGTGCCAGCTCACCCCTCCCGGGGGGTTCTGGGGCCAACGTCCTGACTTTC.

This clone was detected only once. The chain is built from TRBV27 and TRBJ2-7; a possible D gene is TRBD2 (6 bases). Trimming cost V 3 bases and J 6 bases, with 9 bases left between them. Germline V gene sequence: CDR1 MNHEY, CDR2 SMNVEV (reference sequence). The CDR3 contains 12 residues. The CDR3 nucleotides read TGTGCCAGCAGTTTGTCCGGGAGCGAGCAGTACTTC. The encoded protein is CASSLSGSEQYF.